Included here is one T cell receptor (beta chain) sequence, with context. This entry belongs to a study of T cell responses to AZD1222 COVID-19 vaccine. The V gene's germline CDR1 is MNHEY and CDR2 SMNVEV (reference sequence). V lost 2 bases, J lost 7 bases, and 12 bases lay in between. CDR3 length equals 14 residues. Assay used: immunoSEQ multiplex PCR; TCRdb lists only in-frame clones, some missing. The sample records about 100,000 clones, approximately 87% being singletons. The origin of this receptor is an adult in good health. This chain joins TRBV27 and TRBJ1-5, with D possibly TRBD1 on 5 matching bases. The sequenced sample was peripheral blood, obtained on day 0 of AZD1222 vaccination. This CDR3 reads CASSLGAGEQPQHF. The CDR3 bases are TGTGCCAGCAGTTTAGGGGCAGGAGAGCAGCCCCAGCATTTT.